This T cell receptor beta chain was recorded in a study of regulatory T cells in long-lasting Graves disease. Study summary: Graves' patients with a new diagnosis had received antithyroid drugs under 3 months.

The authors built TCR beta libraries using iRepertoire HTBI primers and Arm-PCR of CDR3 regions. TCRdb recomputed calls from the multiplex PCR reads with MiXCR, one row per CDR3 protein. Here the sample spans fewer than 350,000 distinct CDR3 sequences, 18% being singletons. Time point here: newly diagnosed GD, antithyroid drugs for less than 3 months. The TCR library was made from RNA extracted from PBMCs. This clonotype appeared many times. Its matching antigen is unknown. Study-wide points: Persistent patients had a count of shared public clonotypes (2,741) that exceeded that of new patients (approximately 920). Rather than thyroid tissue, only peripheral blood underwent study.

The sample consisted of peripheral blood mononuclear cells (PBMCs), taken at new diagnosis, from a patient treated with antithyroid drugs. The receptor was derived from a female donor with Graves disease.

For the CDR3, the DNA is TGCGCCAGCAGCTTGGGCCAGGGGAGAGGTGGCTACACCTTC. Its translation: CASSLGQGRGGYTF. V and J are TRBV5-1 and TRBJ1-2; a possible D gene is TRBD1 (6 bases). Germline assignment: CDR1 SGHRS and CDR2 YFSETQ. The germline V and J ends were trimmed by 0 bases and 7 bases, with 13 bases remaining between them. The CDR3 sequence is 14 residues long.